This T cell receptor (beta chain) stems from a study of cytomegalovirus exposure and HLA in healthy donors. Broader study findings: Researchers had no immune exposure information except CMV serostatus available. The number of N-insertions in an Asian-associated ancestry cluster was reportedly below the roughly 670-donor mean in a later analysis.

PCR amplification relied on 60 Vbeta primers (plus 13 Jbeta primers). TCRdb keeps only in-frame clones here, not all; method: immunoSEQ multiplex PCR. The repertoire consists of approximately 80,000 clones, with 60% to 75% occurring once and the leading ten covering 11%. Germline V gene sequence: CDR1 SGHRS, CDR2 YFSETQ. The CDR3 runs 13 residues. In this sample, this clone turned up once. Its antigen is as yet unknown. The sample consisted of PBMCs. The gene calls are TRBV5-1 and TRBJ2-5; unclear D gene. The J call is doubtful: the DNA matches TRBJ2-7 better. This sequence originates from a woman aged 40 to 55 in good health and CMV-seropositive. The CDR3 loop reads CASSLSPEYEQYF. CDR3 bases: TGCGCCAGCAGCTTAAGTCCGGAGTACGAGCAGTACTTC.